The TCR beta chain described here comes from a study of T cell repertoires in cytomegalovirus infection. This clonotype was found a few times. The antigen is not known. The CDR3 is made up of 15 amino acids. Germline V gene lookup returns CDR1 MNHEY and CDR2 SVGEGT. After removal of 6 bases from V and 5 bases from J, the junction contained 9 bases not matched to a gene. Via MiXCR, TCRdb re-called the reads, giving one row per CDR3 protein. This table holds 630,000 or so distinct CDR3 sequences, approximately 24% found once. Whole-study findings and limits: HLA-C-restricted TCR beta clonotypes specific for CMV led the ex vivo response. Frequencies of public TCR beta families were cumulated, and this identified carriers of CMV plus the relevant HLA.

The J gene is TRBJ2-1, the V gene TRBV6-2 or TRBV6-3; 8 positions agree with TRBD2. Source material: CD8+ T cells from PBMCs. This receptor was obtained from a human donor in good health (CMV status not recorded). Some clones in this sample may be carry-over from other donors' samples. DNA for the CDR3: TGTGCCAGCAGGGCTCGGGGGGGCCTGAACAATGAGCAGTTCTTC. Encoded protein: CASRARGGLNNEQFF.